The 27 T cell receptor beta chains presented below share a single source sample, sequenced in a study of lymphopenia after photon versus proton radiotherapy. Produced via immunoSEQ multiplex PCR; TCRdb's table is partial and in-frame only. The sample carries some 26,000 clones, around 85% recorded once. The source material was peripheral blood, sampled from a patient treated with photon-based radiotherapy. These receptors were obtained from a man in his fifties or sixties with gastric cancer.

The rearrangement links TRBV19 to TRBJ2-1; D may be TRBD1 or TRBD2 (6 bases each). Trimming shortened V by 2 bases and J by 2 bases, and 13 bases separated the two germline ends. The CDR3 spans 16 residues. Germline CDR1 is LNHDA and CDR2 is SQIVND (reference sequence). In nucleotides, the CDR3 is TGTGCCAGTAGTATAAACAGGGACTTAACCTACAATGAGCAGTTCTTC. Translation: CASSINRDLTYNEQFF. The whole variable domain, filled in from reference TRBV19 and TRBJ2-1, reads DGGITQSPKYLFRKEGQNVTLSCEQNLNHDAMYWYRQDPGQGLRLIYYSQIVNDFQKGDIAEGYSVSREKKESFPLTVTSAQKNPTAFYLCASSINRDLTYNEQFFGPGTRLTVL.

The V and J genes are TRBV2 and TRBJ2-3; possibly TRBD2 for D (6 bases). With 4 bases removed from V and 1 base from J, the gap between germline ends came to 9 bases. This CDR3 comprises 14 residues. CDR1 SNHLY and CDR2 FYNNEI come from the germline V gene. CDR3 protein: CASSVSSGTDTQYF. As DNA, the CDR3 is TGTGCCAGCAGTGTTTCTAGCGGCACAGATACGCAGTATTTT.

The chain carries TRBV5-4 and TRBJ2-4, with 8 bases lining up with TRBD1. The V gene's germline CDR1 is SGHNT and CDR2 YYREEE (reference sequence). CDR3 size: 14 residues. The junction had 5 bases not matched to a gene; V was cut back by 4 bases and J by 5 bases. CDR3 bases: TGTGCCAGCAGCAATGACAGGGGAGAAAACATTCAGTACTTC. As protein: CASSNDRGENIQYF.

The chain joins TRBV6-4 to TRBJ2-2; 9 nucleotides align to TRBD1. In germline, CDR1 is MRHNA, CDR2 SNTAGT. The V segment lost 6 bases and the J segment 2 bases; nucleotides outside the gene matches: 7. The CDR3 is 16 residues long. The CDR3 loop reads CASRAYRGRNTGELFF. The CDR3 nucleotides are TGTGCCAGCAGGGCTTACAGGGGGCGTAACACCGGGGAGCTGTTTTTT.

The chain recombines TRBV7-6 with TRBJ1-1; 8 nucleotides align to TRBD1. Looked up from germline, CDR1 is SGHVS and CDR2 is FNYEAQ. The CDR3 extends over 15 amino acids. The trim removed 2 bases at V and 5 bases at J, leaving 7 bases unmatched. Here the CDR3 reads CASSLRRTGRTEAFF. The CDR3 DNA is TGTGCCAGCAGCTTAAGAAGGACAGGGAGAACTGAAGCTTTCTTT. Filled out from reference TRBV7-6 and TRBJ1-1, the complete variable domain reads GAGVSQSPRYKVTKRGQDVALRCDPISGHVSLYWYRQALGQGPEFLTYFNYEAQQDKSGLPNDRFSAERPEGSISTLTIQRTEQRDSAMYRCASSLRRTGRTEAFFGQGTRLTVV.

The J gene is TRBJ2-1, the V gene TRBV7-6, with 9 bases identical to TRBD2. After removal of 2 bases from V and 8 bases from J, the junction contained 7 bases not matched to a gene. The CDR3 runs to 15 residues. In germline, CDR1 is SGHVS, CDR2 FNYEAQ. CDR3 amino acids: CASSLTRGGGYEQFF. The CDR3 DNA is TGTGCCAGCAGCTTAACGCGGGGGGGCGGTTATGAGCAGTTCTTC.

The V gene is TRBV6-4, the J gene TRBJ2-7, with 7 nucleotides matching TRBD1. V dropped 6 bases and J dropped 6; count of bases not matched to a gene: 11. This CDR3 spans 14 amino acids. CDR1 and CDR2 from the germline V gene are MRHNA and SNTAGT. The DNA of the CDR3 is TGTGCCAGCAGACCGGGACAGCATCGTTTCGAGCAGTACGTC. Encoded protein: CASRPGQHRFEQYV.

This chain uses TRBV6-5 with TRBJ1-1, with TRBD1 as a possible D gene (5 bases). This CDR3 region has 15 residues. Trimming stripped 5 bases from V and 3 bases from J, with 16 bases between. CDR1 is MNHEY and CDR2 is SVGAGI in the germline V gene. The CDR3 protein is CASSRDRRADTEAFF. The CDR3 coding sequence is TGTGCCAGCAGTCGCGACAGAAGAGCTGACACTGAAGCTTTCTTT.

The chain recombines TRBV9 with TRBJ1-2; TRBD1 is a possible D gene (6 bases). The ends were cut back, 0 bases at V and 2 bases at J, with 11 bases in the middle. The length of the CDR3 is 15 residues. Germline lookup yields CDR1 SGDLS and CDR2 YYNGEE. The CDR3 DNA reads TGTGCCAGCAGCGTAGGGGGGGCGGGGAACTATGGCTACACCTTC. Its protein is CASSVGGAGNYGYTF.

The chain carries TRBV21-1 and TRBJ1-2; the listed D gene, TRBD1, was not tested against the DNA. TRBV21-1 is reported as a pseudogene. The CDR3 has 12 residues. CDR3 sequence: CASSQFNYGYTF. For the CDR3, the DNA is TGTGCCAGCTCCCAGTTTAACTATGGCTACACCTTC.

The chain combines TRBV5-1 with TRBJ1-3; D not resolved. The CDR3 contains 14 residues. The ends were cut back, 4 bases at V and 0 bases at J, with 8 bases in the middle. Germline V CDR1 and CDR2: SGHRS, YFSETQ. The CDR3 protein is CASSPSSSGNTIYF. The CDR3 bases are TGCGCCAGCAGCCCTAGTAGCTCTGGAAACACCATATATTTT.

The chain joins TRBV19 to TRBJ2-7; 7 bases are shared with TRBD2. This CDR3 is 14 amino acids long. In germline, CDR1 is LNHDA, CDR2 SQIVND (reference sequence). The V and J ends lost 10 bases and 3 bases, in that order; junction bases with no gene match: 12. The CDR3 region has the DNA TGTGCCACCGCTAAGGCGGGGGACCGCTACGAGCAGTACGTC. Protein sequence: CATAKAGDRYEQYV.

The rearrangement links TRBV6-6 to TRBJ1-6, with 7 bases identical to TRBD1. The V and J ends lost 6 bases and 10 bases, in that order; junction bases with no gene match: 15. The length of the CDR3 is 16 residues. Germline CDR1 and CDR2: MNHNY and SVGAGI (reference sequence). In DNA form, the CDR3 reads TGTGCCAGCAGCCCCGGAGGGGGGCTACAGGGGTCACCCCTCCACTTT. This sequence encodes CASSPGGGLQGSPLHF.

The genes are TRBV18 and TRBJ2-6, with D hard to call. The germline V gene has CDR1 KGHSH and CDR2 LQKENI. Deletions cut 4 bases from V and 0 bases from J, with 7 bases between. The CDR3 length is 15 residues. This CDR3 is CASSRMNSGANVLTF. CDR3 nucleotide sequence: TGTGCCAGCTCACGTATGAACTCTGGGGCCAACGTCCTGACTTTC.

About this clone: One base separates it from a far larger clone, so it is likely a read error. This sequence joins TRBV5-6 and TRBJ1-1; 10 positions agree with TRBD1. The CDR3 length is 15 residues. V shed 2 bases, J shed 3 bases, and the junction held 4 bases outside the gene matches. Germline values: CDR1 SGHDT, CDR2 YYEEEE. The CDR3, as DNA: TGTGCCAGCAGCTTCCTCGGGACAGGGGACACTGAAGCTTTCTTT. This sequence encodes CASSFLGTGDTEAFF.

This clone was recorded only once. A read error may account for a junction end that differs from germline. The chain recombines TRBV9 with TRBJ2-1; D remains unclear. Germline-derived CDR1 and CDR2 are SGDLS and YYNGEE. CDR3 size: 13 residues. The chain's CDR3 is CASSAINYDEQFF. DNA for the CDR3: TGTGCCAGCAGCGCTATAAACTACGATGAGCAGTTCTTC. The whole variable domain, remainder taken from reference TRBV9 and TRBJ2-1, is DSGVTQTPKHLITATGQRVTLRCSPRSGDLSVYWYQQSLDQGLQFLIQYYNGEERAKGNILERFSAQQFPDLHSELNLSSLELGDSALYFCASSAINYDEQFFGPGTRLTVL.

In DNA, the CDR3 is TGTGCCAGCAGCTTAGGCGGGGGTTGGGGCGAGCAGTACTTC. Encoded protein: CASSLGGGWGEQYF. The rearrangement uses TRBV7-8 and TRBJ2-7, with 7 nucleotides matching TRBD2. Germline V gene sequence: CDR1 SGHVS, CDR2 FQNEAQ. This CDR3 has 14 residues. V was clipped by 1 base and J by 6 bases; unmatched bases: 6.

The chain couples TRBV5-5 to TRBJ2-7; 10 bases are a match to TRBD1. The ends lost 5 bases at V and 7 bases at J; junction bases unmatched: 12. CDR1 is SGHKS, CDR2 YYEKEE, per germline (reference sequence). The CDR3 extends over 15 amino acids. The CDR3 is CASSFMGQGMWEQYF. In nucleotides, the CDR3 is TGTGCCAGCAGTTTCATGGGACAGGGGATGTGGGAGCAGTACTTC. The full variable domain, rest sourced from reference TRBV5-5 and TRBJ2-7, is DAGVTQSPTHLIKTRGQQVTLRCSPISGHKSVSWYQQVLGQGPQFIFQYYEKEERGRGNFPDRFSARQFPNYSSELNVNALLLGDSALYLCASSFMGQGMWEQYFGPGTRLTVT.

The rearrangement links TRBV2 to TRBJ1-5; 7 nucleotides match TRBD1. Germline CDR1 reads SNHLY; CDR2 reads FYNNEI. This CDR3 is 15 amino acids long. With V trimmed by 4 bases and J by 0 bases, 3 bases remained unmatched. The CDR3 sequence is CASSARGASNQPQHF. Written as DNA, the CDR3 is TGTGCCAGCAGTGCCAGGGGGGCTAGCAATCAGCCCCAGCATTTT.

The chain couples TRBV7-9 to TRBJ1-1; D is unresolved. This CDR3 contains 14 residues. Trimming shortened V by 5 bases and J by 1 base, and 11 bases separated the two germline ends. Germline loops: CDR1 SEHNR, CDR2 FQNEAQ (reference sequence). CDR3 in amino acids: CASSPWAGNTEAFF. As DNA, the CDR3 is TGTGCCAGCAGCCCTTGGGCAGGGAACACTGAAGCTTTCTTT.

In nucleotides, the CDR3 is TGTGCCTGGAGTGTACAGGGCAATGAGCAGTTCTTC. Amino acids: CAWSVQGNEQFF. This sequence joins TRBV30 and TRBJ2-1, with D possibly matching TRBD1 (6 bases). The CDR3 runs to 12 residues. CDR1 and CDR2 (germline): GTSNPN, SVGIG (reference sequence). V shed 0 bases and J shed 6 bases, with 6 bases lying between them.

The chain uses TRBV7-9 and TRBJ1-1; D ambiguous. V was pared by 3 bases and J by 3 bases, with 8 bases between. CDR1 is SEHNR, CDR2 FQNEAQ, per germline (reference sequence). This CDR3 is built from 13 residues. The CDR3, as DNA: TGTGCCAGCAGCTTTGGACGGGACACTGAAGCTTTCTTT. It encodes CASSFGRDTEAFF. The full variable domain, rest sourced from reference TRBV7-9 and TRBJ1-1, is DTGVSQNPRHKITKRGQNVTFRCDPISEHNRLYWYRQTLGQGPEFLTYFQNEAQLEKSRLLSDRFSAERPKGSFSTLEIQRTEQGDSAMYLCASSFGRDTEAFFGQGTRLTVV.

V is TRBV12-1 and J is TRBJ1-1; TRBD1, the table's D call, lacks a check against the DNA. TRBV12-1 is marked as a pseudogene. The length of the CDR3 is 15 residues. As DNA, the CDR3 is TGTGCCGCCCGAAAAAGGGACAGGGGTGGCACTGAAGCTTTCTTT. This sequence encodes CAARKRDRGGTEAFF.

The chain couples TRBV9 to TRBJ1-2; no clear D gene. The V end lost 3 bases, the J end lost 2 bases, and 17 bases lay between the germline ends. CDR3 length equals 16 residues. The germline V gene has CDR1 SGDLS and CDR2 YYNGEE. The CDR3 reads CASSEDPGKENYGYTF. Here the CDR3 DNA reads TGTGCCAGCAGCGAGGACCCTGGAAAGGAAAACTATGGCTACACCTTC. Looking up the rest from reference TRBV9 and TRBJ1-2 gives the full variable domain: DSGVTQTPKHLITATGQRVTLRCSPRSGDLSVYWYQQSLDQGLQFLIQYYNGEERAKGNILERFSAQQFPDLHSELNLSSLELGDSALYFCASSEDPGKENYGYTFGSGTRLTVV.

The chain uses TRBV28 and TRBJ2-1, with TRBD2 as a possible D gene (6 bases). Trimming stripped 10 bases from V and 6 bases from J, with 13 bases between. Germline-derived CDR1 and CDR2 are MDHEN and SYDVKM. This CDR3 is built from 12 residues. The CDR3 DNA reads TGTGCCACAGGGAGGATGGGCAATGAGCAGTTCTTC. It translates to CATGRMGNEQFF.

V is TRBV25-1 and J is TRBJ1-6, with TRBD1 as a possible D gene (5 bases). CDR3 length equals 14 residues. Germline-derived CDR1 and CDR2 are MGHDK and SYGVNS. V was shortened by 4 bases and J by 9 bases, with 13 bases between the two germline ends. CDR3 in DNA: TGTGCCAGCAGTGGAGGGACGGATAGTTCACCCCTCCACTTT. Protein: CASSGGTDSSPLHF.

The chain recombines TRBV6-5 with TRBJ1-6; D gene ambiguous. Between the trimmed V and J ends, which lost 7 bases and 8 bases, there was a span of 12 bases. The CDR3 extends over 13 amino acids. Germline V lookup: CDR1 MNHEY, CDR2 SVGAGI. CDR3 in amino acids: CASTNGWDSPLHF. The DNA for the CDR3 is TGTGCCAGCACCAACGGGTGGGATTCACCCCTCCACTTT.